This TCR beta chain stems from a study of shared clonotypes between healthy human individuals. Looking at the study overall: Per donor, CD8 memory used one plate, CD8 naive used two, CD4 memory used three and CD4 naive used three.

CD45RO-negative, CCR7-positively selected cells formed the naive CD8 fraction, excluding terminally differentiated effector memory CD45RA+ cells. Healthy and HIV-negative, the adult donors had no recent acute infections or vaccinations. Authors' data handling: Without quality scores, immunoSEQ junctional reads could not be filtered like full-length reads. Using immunoSEQ multiplex PCR, the repertoire was profiled, and TCRdb retains in-frame clones only, with some absent. The V and J calls and clone size were taken over from that table, and D and trimming were inferred from the DNA. This sample has some 2.1 million clones, with about 94% found just once. This clonotype was obtained from a man between 18 and 29 years old in good health. Some clones in this sample may be carry-over from other donors' samples. Sequenced sample: naive CD8+ T cells from PBMCs.

CDR3 in amino acids: CATSRVPGRENTGELFF. The DNA for the CDR3 is TGTGCCACCAGCAGAGTCCCCGGACGGGAGAACACCGGGGAGCTGTTTTTT. The rearrangement links TRBV15 to TRBJ2-2; tentative D call: TRBD2 (5 bases). The germline gives CDR1 LNHNV, CDR2 YYDKDF (reference sequence). CDR3 length equals 17 residues. V lost 1 base and J lost 1, with 13 bases in between. Full variable domain (remainder filled in from reference TRBV15 and TRBJ2-2): DAMVIQNPRYQVTQFGKPVTLSCSQTLNHNVMYWYQQKSSQAPKLLFHYYDKDFNNEADTPDNFQSRRPNTSFCFLDIRSPGLGDTAMYLCATSRVPGRENTGELFFGEGSRLTVL.